This T cell receptor beta chain stems from a study of multiple sclerosis patients with progressive multifocal leukoencephalopathy. This clone was detected once. Time point here: more than ten months of natalizumab therapy. Multiple sclerosis patients on natalizumab who never developed PML served as longitudinally sampled controls. The survey-level immunoSEQ assay was used. The protocol was immunoSEQ multiplex PCR, while the TCRdb copy is restricted to in-frame clones and leaves out a portion. This sample has roughly 29,000 clones, with roughly 89% found just once. The receptor was derived from a human donor with multiple sclerosis. The source was PBMCs, collected from a patient treated with natalizumab.

CDR3: CASSPSQGPLSGANVLTF. CDR3 DNA: TGTGCCAGCAGCCCCAGTCAGGGGCCCCTCTCTGGGGCCAACGTCCTGACTTTC. The chain links TRBV28 to TRBJ2-6; weak D call: TRBD1 (6 bases). V lost 6 bases and J lost 0, with 18 bases in between. Germline values: CDR1 MDHEN, CDR2 SYDVKM. This CDR3 region has 18 residues.